This T cell receptor (beta chain) was sequenced for a study of T-cell reconstitution after alpha-beta-depleted transplantation in children. During its preparation, the TCRbeta library received unique molecular identifiers. TCRdb processed the PCR reads anew with MiXCR; each CDR3 protein has one entry. The repertoire holds about 370,000 distinct CDR3 sequences, with around 21% as singletons. This clonotype appeared a few times. This CDR3 contains 15 residues. V lost 6 bases, J lost 7 bases, and 8 bases stayed unmatched. This sequence was found in a human donor who donated a stem cell graft to a child with acute myeloid leukemia. The chain carries TRBV12-3 or TRBV12-4 and TRBJ2-1, with 11 bases fitting TRBD2. The sample here was PBMCs from the stem cell graft donor, taken from the stem cell graft. The CDR3 sequence is CASSGLSGRGNEQFF. CDR3 nucleotides: TGTGCCAGCAGCGGCCTTAGCGGGAGGGGAAATGAGCAGTTCTTC.